This T cell receptor (beta chain) was found in a study of long-term antiretroviral therapy in people with HIV. The libraries were made with immunoSEQ v3.0 at survey level. Profiling relied on immunoSEQ multiplex PCR, and the TCRdb table lists in-frame clones only, not all of them. This table has approximately 24,000 clones, 81% appearing once. V dropped 5 bases and J dropped 5; count of bases not matched to a gene: 10. The CDR3 extends over 16 amino acids. CDR1 is MDHEN and CDR2 is SYDVKM in the germline V gene. The origin of this receptor is a woman younger than 35 with HIV. Specimen: unsorted PBMCs, collected at the start of antiretroviral therapy, before treatment. V and J are TRBV28 and TRBJ2-3; 10 bases match TRBD1. CDR3 residues: CASSIRDRGLVDTQYF. CDR3 bases: TGTGCCAGCAGTATCCGGGACAGGGGTCTGGTAGATACGCAGTATTTT.